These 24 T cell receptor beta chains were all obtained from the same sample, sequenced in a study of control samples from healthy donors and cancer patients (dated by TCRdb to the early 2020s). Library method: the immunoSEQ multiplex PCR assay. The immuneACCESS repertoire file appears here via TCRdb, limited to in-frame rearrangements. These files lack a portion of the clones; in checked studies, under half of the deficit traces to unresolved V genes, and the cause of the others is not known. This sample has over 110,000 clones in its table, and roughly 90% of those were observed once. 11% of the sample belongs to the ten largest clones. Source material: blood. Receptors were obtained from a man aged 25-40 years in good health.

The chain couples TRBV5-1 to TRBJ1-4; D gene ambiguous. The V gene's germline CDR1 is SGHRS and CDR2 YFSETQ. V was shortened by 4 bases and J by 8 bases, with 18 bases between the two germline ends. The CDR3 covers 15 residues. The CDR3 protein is CASSRLGGLEEKLFF. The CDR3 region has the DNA TGCGCCAGCAGCCGTTTGGGAGGGCTGGAAGAAAAACTGTTTTTT.

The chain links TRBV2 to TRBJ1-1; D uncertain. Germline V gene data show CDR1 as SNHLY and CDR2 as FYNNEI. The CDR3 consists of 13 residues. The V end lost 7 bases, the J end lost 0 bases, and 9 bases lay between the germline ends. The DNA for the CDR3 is TGTGCCAGCAAAAGATACTTGAACACTGAAGCTTTCTTT. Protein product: CASKRYLNTEAFF.

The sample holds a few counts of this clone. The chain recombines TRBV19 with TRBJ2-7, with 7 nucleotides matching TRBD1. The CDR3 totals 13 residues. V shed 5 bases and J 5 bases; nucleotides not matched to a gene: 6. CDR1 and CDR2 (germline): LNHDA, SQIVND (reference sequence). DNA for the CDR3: TGTGCCAGTAGTGCCCAAACAGGGGACGAGCAGTACTTC. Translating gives CASSAQTGDEQYF.

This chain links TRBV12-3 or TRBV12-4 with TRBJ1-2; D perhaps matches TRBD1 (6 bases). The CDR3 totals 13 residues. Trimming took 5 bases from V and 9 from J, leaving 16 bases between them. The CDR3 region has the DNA TGTGCCAGCAGTATCAAACAGGGTATCCGCTACACCTTC. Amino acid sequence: CASSIKQGIRYTF.

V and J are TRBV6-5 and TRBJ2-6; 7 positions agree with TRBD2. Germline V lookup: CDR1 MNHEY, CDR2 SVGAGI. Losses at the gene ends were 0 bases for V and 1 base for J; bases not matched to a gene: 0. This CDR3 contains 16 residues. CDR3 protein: CASSYSGGSGANVLTF. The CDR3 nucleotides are TGTGCCAGCAGTTACTCCGGGGGGTCTGGGGCCAACGTCCTGACTTTC.

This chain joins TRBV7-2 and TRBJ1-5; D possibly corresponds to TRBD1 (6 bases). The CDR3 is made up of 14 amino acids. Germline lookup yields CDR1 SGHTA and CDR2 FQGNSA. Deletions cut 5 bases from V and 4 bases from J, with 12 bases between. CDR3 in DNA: TGTGCCAGCAGCCCCTGGGGGCGGAATCAGCCCCAGCATTTT. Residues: CASSPWGRNQPQHF.

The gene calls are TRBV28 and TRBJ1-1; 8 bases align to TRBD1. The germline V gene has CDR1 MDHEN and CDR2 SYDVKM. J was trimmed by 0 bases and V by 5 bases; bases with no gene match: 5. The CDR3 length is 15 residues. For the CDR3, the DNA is TGTGCCAGCAGTACAACGGACAGGGTGAACACTGAAGCTTTCTTT. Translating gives CASSTTDRVNTEAFF.

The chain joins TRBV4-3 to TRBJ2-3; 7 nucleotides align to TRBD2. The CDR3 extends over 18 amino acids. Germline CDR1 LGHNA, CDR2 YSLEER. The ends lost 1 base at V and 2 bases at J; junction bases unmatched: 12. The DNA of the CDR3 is TGCGCCAGCAGCCAAGCCGCTGGGCTAGCGGTATACACAGATACGCAGTATTTT. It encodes CASSQAAGLAVYTDTQYF.

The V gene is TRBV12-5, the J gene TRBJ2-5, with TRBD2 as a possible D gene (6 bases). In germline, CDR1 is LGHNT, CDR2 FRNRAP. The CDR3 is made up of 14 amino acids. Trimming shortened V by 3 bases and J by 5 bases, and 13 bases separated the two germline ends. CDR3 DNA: TGTGCTAGTGGTTTTTTCCATGCGGGGGAGACCCAGTACTTC. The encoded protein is CASGFFHAGETQYF. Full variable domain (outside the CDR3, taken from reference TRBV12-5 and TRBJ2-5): DARVTQTPRHKVTEMGQEVTMRCQPILGHNTVFWYRQTMMQGLELLAYFRNRAPLDDSGMPKDRFSAEMPDATLATLKIQPSEPRDSAVYFCASGFFHAGETQYFGPGTRLLVL.

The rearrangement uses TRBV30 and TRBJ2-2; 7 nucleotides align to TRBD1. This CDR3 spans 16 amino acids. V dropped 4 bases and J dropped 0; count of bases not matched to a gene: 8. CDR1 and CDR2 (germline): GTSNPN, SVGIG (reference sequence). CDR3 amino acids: CAWKGRGFANTGELFF. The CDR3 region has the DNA TGTGCCTGGAAGGGCAGGGGGTTCGCGAACACCGGGGAGCTGTTTTTT.

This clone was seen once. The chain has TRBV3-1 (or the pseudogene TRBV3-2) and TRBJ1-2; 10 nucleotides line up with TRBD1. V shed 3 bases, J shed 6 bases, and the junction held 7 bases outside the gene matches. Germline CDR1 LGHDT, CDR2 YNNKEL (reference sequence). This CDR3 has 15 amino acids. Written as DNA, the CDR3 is TGTGCCAGCAGCCAGCCGGGACAGGGGAGACATGGCTACACCTTC. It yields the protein CASSQPGQGRHGYTF.

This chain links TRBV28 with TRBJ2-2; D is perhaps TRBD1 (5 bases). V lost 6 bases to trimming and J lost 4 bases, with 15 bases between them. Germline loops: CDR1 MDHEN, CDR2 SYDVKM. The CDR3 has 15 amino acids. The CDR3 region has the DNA TGTGCCAGCAGCGCCCCCACTCAGGGCACCGGGGAGCTGTTTTTT. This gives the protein CASSAPTQGTGELFF.

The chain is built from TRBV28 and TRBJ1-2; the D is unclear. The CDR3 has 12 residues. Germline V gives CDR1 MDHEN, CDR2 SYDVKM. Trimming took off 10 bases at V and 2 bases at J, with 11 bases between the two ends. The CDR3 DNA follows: TGTGCCACCCAGGTGGGAAACTATGGCTACACCTTC. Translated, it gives CATQVGNYGYTF.

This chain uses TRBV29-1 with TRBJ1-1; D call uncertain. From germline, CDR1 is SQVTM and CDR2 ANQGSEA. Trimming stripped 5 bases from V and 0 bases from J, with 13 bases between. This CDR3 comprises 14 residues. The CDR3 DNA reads TGCAGCGTTTATAAGGACGGAATGAACACTGAAGCTTTCTTT. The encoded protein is CSVYKDGMNTEAFF.

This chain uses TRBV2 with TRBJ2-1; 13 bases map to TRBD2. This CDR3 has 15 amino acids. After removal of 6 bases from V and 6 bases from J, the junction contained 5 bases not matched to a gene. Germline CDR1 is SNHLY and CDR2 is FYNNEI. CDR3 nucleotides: TGTGCCAGCAGACCGGGACTAGCGGGAATCAATGAGCAGTTCTTC. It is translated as CASRPGLAGINEQFF.

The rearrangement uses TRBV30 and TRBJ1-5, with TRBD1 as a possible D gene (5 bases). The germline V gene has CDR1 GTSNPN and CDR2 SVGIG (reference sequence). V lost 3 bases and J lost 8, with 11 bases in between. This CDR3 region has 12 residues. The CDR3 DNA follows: TGTGCCTGGAGCGATGACAGTAAGCCCCAGCATTTT. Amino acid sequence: CAWSDDSKPQHF.

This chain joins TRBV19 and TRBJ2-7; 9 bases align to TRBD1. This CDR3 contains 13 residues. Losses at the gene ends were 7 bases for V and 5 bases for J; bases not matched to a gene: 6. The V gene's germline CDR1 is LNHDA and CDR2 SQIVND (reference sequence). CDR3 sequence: CASNQDRGDEQYF. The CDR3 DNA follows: TGTGCCAGTAACCAGGACAGGGGCGACGAGCAGTACTTC. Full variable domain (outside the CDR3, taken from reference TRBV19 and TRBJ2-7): DGGITQSPKYLFRKEGQNVTLSCEQNLNHDAMYWYRQDPGQGLRLIYYSQIVNDFQKGDIAEGYSVSREKKESFPLTVTSAQKNPTAFYLCASNQDRGDEQYFGPGTRLTVT.

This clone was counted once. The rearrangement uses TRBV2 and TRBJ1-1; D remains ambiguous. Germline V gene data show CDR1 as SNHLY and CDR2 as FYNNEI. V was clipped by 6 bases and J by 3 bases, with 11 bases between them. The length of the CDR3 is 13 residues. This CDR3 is CASRGSSDTEAFF. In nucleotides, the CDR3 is TGTGCCAGCAGGGGGAGTTCGGACACTGAAGCTTTCTTT.

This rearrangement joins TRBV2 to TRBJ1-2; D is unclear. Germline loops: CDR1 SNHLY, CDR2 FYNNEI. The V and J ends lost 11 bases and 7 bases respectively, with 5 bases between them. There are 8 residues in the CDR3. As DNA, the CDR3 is TGTGCCGTCACTGGCTACACCTTC. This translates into CAVTGYTF.

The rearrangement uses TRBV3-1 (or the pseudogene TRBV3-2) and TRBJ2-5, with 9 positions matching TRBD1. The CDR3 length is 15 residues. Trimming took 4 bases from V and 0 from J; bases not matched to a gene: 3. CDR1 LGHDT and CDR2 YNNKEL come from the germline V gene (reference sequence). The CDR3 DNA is TGTGCCAGCAGCCGGGGACAGGGCTACCAAGAGACCCAGTACTTC. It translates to CASSRGQGYQETQYF.

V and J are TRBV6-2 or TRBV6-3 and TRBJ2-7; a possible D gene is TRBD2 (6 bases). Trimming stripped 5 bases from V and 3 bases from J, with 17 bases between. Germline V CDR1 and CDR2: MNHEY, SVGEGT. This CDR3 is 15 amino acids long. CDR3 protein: CASSQTGDSSYEQYF. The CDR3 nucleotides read TGTGCCAGCAGTCAGACGGGAGATAGCAGCTACGAGCAGTACTTC.

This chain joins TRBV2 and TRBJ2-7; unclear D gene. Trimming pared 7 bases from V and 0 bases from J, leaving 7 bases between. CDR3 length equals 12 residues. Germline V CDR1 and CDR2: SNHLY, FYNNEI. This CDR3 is CASKTGSYEQYF. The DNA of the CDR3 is TGTGCCAGCAAGACGGGCTCCTACGAGCAGTACTTC.

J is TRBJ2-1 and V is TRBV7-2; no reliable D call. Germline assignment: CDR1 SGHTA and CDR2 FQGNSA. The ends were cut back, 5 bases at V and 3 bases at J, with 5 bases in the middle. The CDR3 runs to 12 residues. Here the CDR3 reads CASSRSYNEQFF. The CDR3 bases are TGTGCCAGCAGCAGGAGCTACAATGAGCAGTTCTTC.

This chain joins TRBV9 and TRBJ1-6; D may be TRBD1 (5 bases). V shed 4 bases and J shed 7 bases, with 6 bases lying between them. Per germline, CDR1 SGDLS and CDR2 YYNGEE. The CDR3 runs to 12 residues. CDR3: CASSSGNSPLHF. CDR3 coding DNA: TGTGCCAGCAGCTCAGGGAATTCACCCCTCCACTTT.